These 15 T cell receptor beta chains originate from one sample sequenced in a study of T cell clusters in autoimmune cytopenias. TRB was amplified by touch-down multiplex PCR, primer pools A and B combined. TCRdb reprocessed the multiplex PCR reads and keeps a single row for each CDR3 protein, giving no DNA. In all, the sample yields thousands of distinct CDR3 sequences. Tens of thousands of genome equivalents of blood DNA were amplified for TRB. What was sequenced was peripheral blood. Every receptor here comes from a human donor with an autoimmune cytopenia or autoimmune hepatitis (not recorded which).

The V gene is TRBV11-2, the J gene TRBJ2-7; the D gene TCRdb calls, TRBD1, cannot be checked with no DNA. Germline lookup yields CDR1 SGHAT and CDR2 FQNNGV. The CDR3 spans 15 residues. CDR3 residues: CASSATGTTNYEQYF.

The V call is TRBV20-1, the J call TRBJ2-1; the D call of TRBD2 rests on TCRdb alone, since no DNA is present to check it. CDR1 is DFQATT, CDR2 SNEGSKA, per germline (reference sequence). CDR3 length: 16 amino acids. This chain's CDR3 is CSARDRAGLATNEQFF.

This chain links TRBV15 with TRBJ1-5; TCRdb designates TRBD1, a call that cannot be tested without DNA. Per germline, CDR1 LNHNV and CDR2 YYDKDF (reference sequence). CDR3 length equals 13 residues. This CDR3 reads CATSMTVYQPQHF.

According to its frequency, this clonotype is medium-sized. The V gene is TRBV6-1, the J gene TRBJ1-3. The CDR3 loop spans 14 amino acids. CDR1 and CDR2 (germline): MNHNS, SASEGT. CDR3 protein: CASSVAASGNTIYF.

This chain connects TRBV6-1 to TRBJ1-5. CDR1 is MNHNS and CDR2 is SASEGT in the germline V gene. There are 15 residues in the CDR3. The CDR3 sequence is CASTSGTYSNQPQHF.

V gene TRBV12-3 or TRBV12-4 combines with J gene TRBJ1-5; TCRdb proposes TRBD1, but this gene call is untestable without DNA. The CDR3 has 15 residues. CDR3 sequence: CASSRQGQLNQPQHF.

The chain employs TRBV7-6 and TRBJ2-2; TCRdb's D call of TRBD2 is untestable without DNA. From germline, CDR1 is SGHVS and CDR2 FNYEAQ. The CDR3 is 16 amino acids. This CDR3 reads CASSPRTSGRTGELFF.

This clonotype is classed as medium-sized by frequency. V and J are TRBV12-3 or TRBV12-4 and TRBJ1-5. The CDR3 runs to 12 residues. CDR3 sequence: CASSRSDQPQHF.

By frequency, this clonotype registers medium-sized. CDR3: CASSLGGMSGEKLFF. V and J are TRBV12-3 or TRBV12-4 and TRBJ1-4. CDR3 length: 15 residues.

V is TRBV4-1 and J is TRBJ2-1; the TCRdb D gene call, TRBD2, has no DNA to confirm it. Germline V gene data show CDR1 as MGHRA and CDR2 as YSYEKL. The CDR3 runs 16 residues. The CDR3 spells CASAFFVLAGDYEQFF.

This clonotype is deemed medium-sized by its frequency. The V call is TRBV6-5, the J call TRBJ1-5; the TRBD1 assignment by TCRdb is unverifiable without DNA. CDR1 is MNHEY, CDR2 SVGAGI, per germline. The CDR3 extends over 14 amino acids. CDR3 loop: CASCPGGSNQPQHF.

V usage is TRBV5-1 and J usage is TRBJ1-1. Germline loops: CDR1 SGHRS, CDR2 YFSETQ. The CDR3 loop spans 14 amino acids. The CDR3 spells CASSLDPLNTEAFF. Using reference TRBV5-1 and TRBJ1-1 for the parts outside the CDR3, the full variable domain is KAGVTQTPRYLIKTRGQQVTLSCSPISGHRSVSWYQQTPGQGLQFLFEYFSETQRNKGNFPGRFSGRQFSNSRSEMNVSTLELGDSALYLCASSLDPLNTEAFFGQGTRLTVV.

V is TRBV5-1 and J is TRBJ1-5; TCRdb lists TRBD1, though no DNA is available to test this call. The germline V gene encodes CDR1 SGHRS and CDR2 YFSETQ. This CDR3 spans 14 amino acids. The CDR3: CASSSGQGNQPQHF.

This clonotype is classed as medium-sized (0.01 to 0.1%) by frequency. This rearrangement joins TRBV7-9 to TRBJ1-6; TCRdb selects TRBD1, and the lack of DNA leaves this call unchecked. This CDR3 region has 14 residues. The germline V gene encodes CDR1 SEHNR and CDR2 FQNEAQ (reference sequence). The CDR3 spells CASSSQGSDSPLHF.

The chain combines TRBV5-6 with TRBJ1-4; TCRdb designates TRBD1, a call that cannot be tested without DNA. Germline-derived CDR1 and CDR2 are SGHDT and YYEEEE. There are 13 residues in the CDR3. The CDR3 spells CASSFQGTEKLFF. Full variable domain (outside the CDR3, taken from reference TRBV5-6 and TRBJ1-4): DAGVTQSPTHLIKTRGQQVTLRCSPKSGHDTVSWYQQALGQGPQFIFQYYEEEERQRGNFPDRFSGHQFPNYSSELNVNALLLGDSALYLCASSFQGTEKLFFGSGTQLSVL.